This TCR beta chain derives from a study of blood T cell repertoires in COVID-19. Clones were sequenced by immunoSEQ multiplex PCR, and TCRdb holds only the in-frame ones, with some missing. The data contain more than 95,000 clones, about 88% of them singletons. This CDR3 has 12 residues. Germline-derived CDR1 and CDR2 are SGHTA and FQGTGA. V lost 2 bases and J 6 bases, leaving 5 bases between the germline ends. Input material: peripheral blood. The clonotype was recovered from a woman older than 75 with acute or convalescent COVID-19. The chain is built from TRBV7-3 and TRBJ2-1; D gene uncertain. CDR3 protein: CASSLSGNEQFF. DNA for the CDR3: TGTGCCAGCAGCTTATCCGGCAATGAGCAGTTCTTC. Together with reference TRBV7-3 and TRBJ2-1, the CDR3 gives the full variable domain: GAGVSQTPSNKVTEKGKYVELRCDPISGHTALYWYRQSLGQGPEFLIYFQGTGAADDSGLPNDRFFAVRPEGSVSTLKIQRTERGDSAVYLCASSLSGNEQFFGPGTRLTVL.